The text below deals with one T cell receptor delta chain. Based on its abundance in the sample, this clone is medium-sized (0.01 to 0.1%). Which antigen it targets is not known. Base qualities are missing; no much larger clone stands one base away. The same treatment, consisting of spiramycin and/or pyrimethamine plus sulfadiazine plus folinic acid, was given to mothers of infected and uninfected infants alike. All infants, both infected and uninfected, were delivered at term after more than 37 weeks of gestation. About 1 mL of blood was processed into PBMCs by Lymphoprep gradient centrifugation, then cryopreserved in liquid nitrogen and shipped to Belgium. After thawing, PBMCs were labeled with Zombie NIR viability dye and stained with CD3, TCR gammadelta, Vgamma9 and Vdelta2 antibodies. Sorting of CD3+ TCRgammadelta+ T cells was performed on a FACSAria III, reaching a mean purity of around 98%. For each sample, the RNeasy Micro Kit was used to isolate RNA from around 10,000 sorted gammadelta T cells. The infants were born to mothers who were enrolled with primary T. gondii infection during pregnancy. Infant peripheral blood was collected at an outpatient microbiology and virology center in Pavia, Italy.

Template-switch reverse transcription with SuperScript II was used to generate cDNA, with TRGC- and TRDC-specific primers combined in a single tube. The TRGC primer was designed for binding to both the TRGC1 and TRGC2 constant genes. TRG and TRD amplification used the KAPA Real-Time Library Amplification Kit, with AMPure XP bead purification between steps. Index PCR with the Nextera XT Index Kit was used to attach Illumina sequencing adapters. Sequencing of TRG and TRD amplicons was performed on an Illumina MiSeq with the V2 300 kit, and 150 bp paired-end reads were generated. From the authors' description of their analysis: Before any further analysis, FastQC version 0.11.8 was used to check read quality. With MiXCR version 3.0.3, reads were aligned to GenBank TRG or TRD reference genes and CDR3 sequences were built. MiXCR defaults were kept, except that TRDD gene segments were assembled using 3 rather than 5 consecutive nucleotides. N additions, CDR3 length, J segment length and clonotype sharing between samples were calculated with VDJtools version 1.2.1. CDR3 sequences that were out of frame or contained stop codons were removed from the analysis. Infant repertoires were compared for overlap with previously published fetal, cord blood and adult blood Vgamma9Vdelta2 repertoires. Via CATT, TCRdb reprocessed the public reads, and rows with identical DNA were then joined. The V and J calls were not made by the authors but by TCRdb's processing. The sample table lists some 990 delta-chain clones, about 19% of them with a count of one. About 11% of the sample is in the top ten clones.

The germline V gene yields GEAIGNYY for CDR1 and EKD for CDR2. Germline trimming: 0 bases from V, 0 bases from J; junction bases outside gene matches: 14. The CDR3 holds 19 amino acids from the cysteine to the phenylalanine. Solely the CDR3 DNA is kept, with 57 bases framed from the first base. This record belongs to a study of Vγ9Vδ2 T cells in congenital toxoplasmosis (dated by TCRdb to about 2021). Background on the whole study: The diagnosis of congenital toxoplasmosis relied on IgG, IgM and IgA serology, Western blot and an in-house interferon-gamma release assay. Repertoire sequencing was done on samples from infants at 2 months after birth and at 1 year of age. The study compared gamma and delta chain CDR3 repertoires of sorted blood gammadelta T cells between congenitally T. gondii-infected and uninfected infants. At 2 months, TCR sequencing included about 5 infected and around ten uninfected infants, while at 1 year the sequenced group was 3 infected and 4 uninfected infants. Findings and caveats that apply to the study as a whole: Two months was the earliest age with enough suitable sample material for TCR repertoire analysis, so newborn repertoires were not sequenced. The repertoire differences between infected and uninfected infants were less clear at 1 year of age than at 2 months. In approximately 2-month-old infants, germline-encoded fetal-type TRDV2 CDR3 sequences seemed to be more common in infected than in uninfected infants, which suggests a footprint of in utero expansion. Compared with uninfected infants, infected infants at 2 months appeared to have fewer N additions in their TRGV9 and TRDV2 CDR3s, and this was especially true for TRDV2-TRDJ1 sequences. High prevalence of a public TRGV9 clonotype was observed in both infected and uninfected infants.

The source of this sequence is a child under 10 years old born to a mother with Toxoplasma gondii infection during pregnancy, either congenitally infected or uninfected (not recorded which). The receptor chain draws on TRDV2 and TRDJ1; TRDD3 aligns with 8 central bases. Source material: gamma-delta T cells from blood. DNA sequence: TGTGCCTGTGACACCGTGGGGGATCCCGAAAACCTGTACACCGATAAACTCATCTTT. This yields the protein CACDTVGDPENLYTDKLIF.